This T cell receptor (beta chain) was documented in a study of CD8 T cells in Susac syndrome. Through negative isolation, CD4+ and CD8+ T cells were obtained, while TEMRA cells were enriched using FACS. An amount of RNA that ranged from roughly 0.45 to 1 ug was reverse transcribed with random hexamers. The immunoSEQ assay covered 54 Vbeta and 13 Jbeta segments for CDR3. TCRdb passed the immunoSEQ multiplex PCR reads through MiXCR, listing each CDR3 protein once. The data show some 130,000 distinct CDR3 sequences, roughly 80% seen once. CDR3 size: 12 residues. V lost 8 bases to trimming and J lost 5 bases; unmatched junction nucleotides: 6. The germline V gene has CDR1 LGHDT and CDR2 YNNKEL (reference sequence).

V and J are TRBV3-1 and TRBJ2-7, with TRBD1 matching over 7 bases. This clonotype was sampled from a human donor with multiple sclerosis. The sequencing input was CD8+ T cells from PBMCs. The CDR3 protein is CASSGQFNEQYF. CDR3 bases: TGTGCCAGCTCGGGACAGTTCAACGAGCAGTACTTC.